These T cell receptor beta chains were read from a single sample in a study of beta chain features in type 1 diabetes. Clones were sequenced by immunoSEQ multiplex PCR, and TCRdb holds only the in-frame ones, with some missing. The data show 90,000 to 110,000 clones, less than 40% seen once. The sample comprised stem cell memory CD4+ T cells from blood. The receptors come from a woman aged 18-35 years in good health. The CDR3 runs from the conserved cysteine through the conserved F or W. Each record gives: CDR3 protein, CDR3 DNA, clone size, J gene, D gene, V gene. The D gene is left open where the match is weak. A row's size may be missing; if present it is once, few, many or a size class.

cdr3_aa: CAIRDPGQGYEQYF
cdr3_nt: TGTGCCATCAGGGATCCGGGACAGGGCTACGAGCAGTACTTC
clone_size: .
j_call: TRBJ2-7
d_call: TRBD1
v_call: TRBV10-3

cdr3_aa: CASSLRFSEAFF
cdr3_nt: TGTGCCAGCAGTCTCAGGTTTTCAGAAGCTTTCTTT
clone_size: few
j_call: TRBJ1-1
d_call: .
v_call: TRBV2

cdr3_aa: CASSMDSMNTEAFF
cdr3_nt: TGTGCCAGCAGTATGGACAGCATGAACACTGAAGCTTTCTTT
clone_size: .
j_call: TRBJ1-1
d_call: .
v_call: TRBV2

cdr3_aa: CASSSPRQAPTNEKLFF
cdr3_nt: TGTGCCAGCAGCTCTCCTAGACAGGCCCCAACTAATGAAAAACTGTTTTTT
clone_size: few
j_call: TRBJ1-4
d_call: .
v_call: TRBV7-9

cdr3_aa: CASSGESSYEQYF
cdr3_nt: TGTGCCAGCAGTGGGGAGAGCTCCTACGAGCAGTACTTC
clone_size: few
j_call: TRBJ2-7
d_call: .
v_call: TRBV6-6

cdr3_aa: CASSQDRAEQYF
cdr3_nt: TGCGCCAGCAGCCAGGACAGGGCTGAGCAGTACTTC
clone_size: few
j_call: TRBJ2-7
d_call: TRBD1
v_call: TRBV5-1

cdr3_aa: CAISGRDEQFF
cdr3_nt: TGTGCCATCAGTGGGCGGGATGAGCAGTTCTTC
clone_size: .
j_call: TRBJ2-1
d_call: .
v_call: TRBV10-3

cdr3_aa: CASSPHPKGEGYEQYF
cdr3_nt: TGCGCCAGCAGCCCACATCCTAAAGGGGAAGGCTACGAGCAGTACTTC
clone_size: few
j_call: TRBJ2-7
d_call: .
v_call: TRBV4-1

cdr3_aa: CASSLGQVDGDTQYF
cdr3_nt: TGTGCCAGCAGCTTAGGACAGGTAGATGGAGATACGCAGTATTTT
clone_size: few
j_call: TRBJ2-3
d_call: TRBD1
v_call: TRBV6-5

cdr3_aa: CASSPSGRVNGELFF
cdr3_nt: TGTGCCAGCAGCCCTAGCGGGAGAGTGAACGGGGAGCTGTTTTTT
clone_size: few
j_call: TRBJ2-2
d_call: TRBD2
v_call: TRBV5-8

cdr3_aa: CASSPRTSGSRETQYF
cdr3_nt: TGTGCCAGCTCACCACGCACTAGCGGGAGTCGCGAGACCCAGTACTTC
clone_size: .
j_call: TRBJ2-5
d_call: TRBD2
v_call: TRBV18

cdr3_aa: CASSQSAGIAQPQHF
cdr3_nt: TGTGCCAGCTCACAGTCGGCAGGGATCGCACAGCCCCAGCATTTT
clone_size: .
j_call: TRBJ1-5
d_call: .
v_call: TRBV18

cdr3_aa: CSAIGGYEQYF
cdr3_nt: TGCAGTGCTATAGGGGGATACGAGCAGTACTTC
clone_size: few
j_call: TRBJ2-7
d_call: .
v_call: TRBV20-1

cdr3_aa: CASSSGQYRMNTEAFF
cdr3_nt: TGTGCCAGCAGCTCCGGACAGTACCGAATGAACACTGAAGCTTTCTTT
clone_size: .
j_call: TRBJ1-1
d_call: .
v_call: TRBV7-9

cdr3_aa: CASSSAYEQYF
cdr3_nt: TGCGCCAGCAGCTCGGCCTACGAGCAGTACTTC
clone_size: .
j_call: TRBJ2-7
d_call: .
v_call: TRBV5-1

cdr3_aa: CASSLSFGGLALAEQYF
cdr3_nt: TGTGCCAGCAGCTTATCGTTCGGGGGACTAGCGCTTGCCGAGCAGTACTTC
clone_size: .
j_call: TRBJ2-7
d_call: TRBD2
v_call: TRBV7-8

cdr3_aa: CAISESVGQKNTGELFF
cdr3_nt: TGTGCCATCAGTGAGTCGGTTGGGCAGAAGAACACCGGGGAGCTGTTTTTT
clone_size: .
j_call: TRBJ2-2
d_call: .
v_call: TRBV10-3

cdr3_aa: CASSEISRDSHYEQYF
cdr3_nt: TGTGCCAGCAGCGAAATCAGCCGGGACAGTCACTACGAGCAGTACTTC
clone_size: few
j_call: TRBJ2-7
d_call: TRBD1
v_call: TRBV11-2

cdr3_aa: CASSHGWGHQSYNEQFF
cdr3_nt: TGCGCCAGCAGTCACGGTTGGGGGCATCAATCCTACAATGAGCAGTTCTTC
clone_size: .
j_call: TRBJ2-1
d_call: .
v_call: TRBV5-1

cdr3_aa: CAISGTGRSYEQYF
cdr3_nt: TGTGCCATCAGTGGGACAGGGCGTTCCTACGAGCAGTACTTC
clone_size: few
j_call: TRBJ2-7
d_call: TRBD1
v_call: TRBV10-3

cdr3_aa: CASSLGRGTGNTEAFF
cdr3_nt: TGTGCCAGCAGCTTGGGGAGGGGGACAGGGAACACTGAAGCTTTCTTT
clone_size: .
j_call: TRBJ1-1
d_call: TRBD1
v_call: TRBV7-9

cdr3_aa: CASSWGPSGAQETQYF
cdr3_nt: TGTGCCAGCAGCTGGGGCCCTAGCGGGGCTCAAGAGACCCAGTACTTC
clone_size: few
j_call: TRBJ2-5
d_call: TRBD2
v_call: TRBV7-3

cdr3_aa: CASSPRARNTEAFF
cdr3_nt: TGTGCCAGCTCACCACGAGCGAGGAACACTGAAGCTTTCTTT
clone_size: few
j_call: TRBJ1-1
d_call: .
v_call: TRBV18

cdr3_aa: CASSMGGYGYTF
cdr3_nt: TGTGCCAGCAGCATGGGGGGCTATGGCTACACCTTC
clone_size: few
j_call: TRBJ1-2
d_call: .
v_call: TRBV28

cdr3_aa: CASSNNRGLNTEAFF
cdr3_nt: TGTGCCAGCAGTAATAACAGGGGGTTGAACACTGAAGCTTTCTTT
clone_size: .
j_call: TRBJ1-1
d_call: TRBD1
v_call: TRBV28

cdr3_aa: CASTSGRRYTGELFF
cdr3_nt: TGTGCCAGTACAAGCGGGAGGAGGTACACCGGGGAGCTGTTTTTT
clone_size: .
j_call: TRBJ2-2
d_call: TRBD2
v_call: TRBV19

cdr3_aa: CASGLGRADNEQFF
cdr3_nt: TGTGCTAGTGGTTTAGGGCGGGCAGACAATGAGCAGTTCTTC
clone_size: .
j_call: TRBJ2-1
d_call: .
v_call: TRBV12-5

cdr3_aa: CASSRLPQNTYEQYF
cdr3_nt: TGTGCCAGCAGCAGATTACCTCAGAATACCTACGAGCAGTACTTC
clone_size: once
j_call: TRBJ2-7
d_call: .
v_call: TRBV7-2

cdr3_aa: CAISGTGGGTDTQYF
cdr3_nt: TGTGCCATCAGTGGGACAGGGGGTGGCACAGATACGCAGTATTTT
clone_size: few
j_call: TRBJ2-3
d_call: TRBD1
v_call: TRBV10-3

cdr3_aa: CASSLELAYNEQFF
cdr3_nt: TGTGCCAGCAGCTTAGAACTAGCCTACAATGAGCAGTTCTTC
clone_size: few
j_call: TRBJ2-1
d_call: .
v_call: TRBV7-9

cdr3_aa: CASSPTMGLDVYEQYF
cdr3_nt: TGTGCCAGCAGCCCTACCATGGGGCTAGATGTCTACGAGCAGTACTTC
clone_size: .
j_call: TRBJ2-7
d_call: .
v_call: TRBV7-8

cdr3_aa: CASSLGQVLNTEAFF
cdr3_nt: TGTGCCAGTAGTCTAGGACAGGTTTTGAACACTGAAGCTTTCTTT
clone_size: once
j_call: TRBJ1-1
d_call: TRBD1
v_call: TRBV19

cdr3_aa: CASRLWDRAYTEAFF
cdr3_nt: TGTGCCAGCAGGCTTTGGGACAGGGCCTACACTGAAGCTTTCTTT
clone_size: few
j_call: TRBJ1-1
d_call: TRBD1
v_call: TRBV7-9

cdr3_aa: CASSINAGTASNTEAFF
cdr3_nt: TGCGCCAGCAGCATCAACGCCGGGACAGCCTCGAACACTGAAGCTTTCTTT
clone_size: .
j_call: TRBJ1-1
d_call: TRBD1
v_call: TRBV5-1

cdr3_aa: CASSIGQGETQYF
cdr3_nt: TGTGCCAGTAGTATCGGGCAGGGCGAGACCCAGTACTTC
clone_size: .
j_call: TRBJ2-5
d_call: .
v_call: TRBV19

cdr3_aa: CASSSWTSGTYEQYF
cdr3_nt: TGTGCCAGCAGCTCGTGGACTAGCGGGACTTACGAGCAGTACTTC
clone_size: many
j_call: TRBJ2-7
d_call: TRBD2
v_call: TRBV13

cdr3_aa: CASSSYVNWDRVDTQYF
cdr3_nt: TGTGCCAGCAGCTCATACGTAAACTGGGACAGGGTAGATACGCAGTATTTT
clone_size: few
j_call: TRBJ2-3
d_call: TRBD1
v_call: TRBV7-9

cdr3_aa: CASSSGQLRSDEQYF
cdr3_nt: TGTGCCAGCAGCTCGGGACAGCTTAGGTCCGACGAGCAGTACTTC
clone_size: few
j_call: TRBJ2-7
d_call: TRBD1
v_call: TRBV11-2

cdr3_aa: CASSTDRVGQPQHF
cdr3_nt: TGTGCCAGCAGCACCGACAGGGTCGGTCAGCCCCAGCATTTT
clone_size: .
j_call: TRBJ1-5
d_call: TRBD1
v_call: TRBV6-5

cdr3_aa: CASSLGRFNNEQFF
cdr3_nt: TGTGCCAGCAGCTTGGGCCGGTTTAACAATGAGCAGTTCTTC
clone_size: .
j_call: TRBJ2-1
d_call: .
v_call: TRBV7-9

cdr3_aa: CASSPYPRGLTEAFF
cdr3_nt: TGTGCCAGCAGCCCCTACCCGAGAGGCTTAACTGAAGCTTTCTTT
clone_size: .
j_call: TRBJ1-1
d_call: .
v_call: TRBV7-9

cdr3_aa: CASSASPGVPVYTQYF
cdr3_nt: TGTGCCAGCAGCGCATCTCCAGGGGTCCCGGTGTATACGCAGTATTTT
clone_size: .
j_call: TRBJ2-3
d_call: .
v_call: TRBV11-2

cdr3_aa: CASSYRPSQYEQFF
cdr3_nt: TGTGCCAGCAGTTACCGCCCTAGCCAGTATGAGCAGTTCTTC
clone_size: few
j_call: TRBJ2-1
d_call: .
v_call: TRBV6-5

cdr3_aa: CAWNSGRALWEQFF
cdr3_nt: TGTGCCTGGAATAGCGGGAGGGCCTTGTGGGAGCAGTTCTTC
clone_size: .
j_call: TRBJ2-1
d_call: TRBD2
v_call: TRBV30

cdr3_aa: CASSLVTGSYEQYF
cdr3_nt: TGTGCCAGCAGCTTAGTCACGGGCTCCTACGAGCAGTACTTC
clone_size: .
j_call: TRBJ2-7
d_call: .
v_call: TRBV7-2

cdr3_aa: CAWGEGVLYEQYF
cdr3_nt: TGTGCCTGGGGTGAGGGGGTCCTCTACGAGCAGTACTTC
clone_size: few
j_call: TRBJ2-7
d_call: .
v_call: TRBV30

cdr3_aa: CASSLGHRVTTEAFF
cdr3_nt: TGTGCCAGCAGCTTAGGGCACAGGGTTACCACTGAAGCTTTCTTT
clone_size: few
j_call: TRBJ1-1
d_call: .
v_call: TRBV7-9

cdr3_aa: CASSPIPTANNSPLHF
cdr3_nt: TGCGCCAGCAGCCCCATCCCGACAGCGAATAATTCACCCCTCCACTTT
clone_size: .
j_call: TRBJ1-6
d_call: .
v_call: TRBV5-1

cdr3_aa: CASSSPSGRAGANVLTF
cdr3_nt: TGTGCCAGCAGCTCTCCTAGCGGGAGGGCTGGGGCCAACGTCCTGACTTTC
clone_size: .
j_call: TRBJ2-6
d_call: TRBD2
v_call: TRBV5-6

cdr3_aa: CASSQGRFWDYVYNEQFF
cdr3_nt: TGCGCCAGCAGCCAAGGTCGCTTTTGGGACTACGTATACAATGAGCAGTTCTTC
clone_size: few
j_call: TRBJ2-1
d_call: TRBD2
v_call: TRBV4-1

cdr3_aa: CASTMAGQPQHF
cdr3_nt: TGTGCCAGCACCATGGCGGGCCAGCCCCAGCATTTT
clone_size: .
j_call: TRBJ1-5
d_call: .
v_call: TRBV7-2

cdr3_aa: CASSLAGTVSYEQYF
cdr3_nt: TGTGCCAGCAGCTTGGCCGGGACAGTCTCCTACGAGCAGTACTTC
clone_size: .
j_call: TRBJ2-7
d_call: TRBD1
v_call: TRBV5-6

cdr3_aa: CASSLQGAGNQPQHF
cdr3_nt: TGTGCCAGCAGCTTACAGGGGGCTGGGAATCAGCCCCAGCATTTT
clone_size: .
j_call: TRBJ1-5
d_call: TRBD1
v_call: TRBV28

cdr3_aa: CSAAGDLYGYTF
cdr3_nt: TGTTCCGCAGCGGGCGACCTATATGGCTACACCTTC
clone_size: .
j_call: TRBJ1-2
d_call: .
v_call: TRBV28